The T cell receptor beta chain under discussion was sequenced for a study of technical replicates of blood from a handful of donors. The ends were cut back, 0 bases at V and 4 bases at J, with 14 bases in the middle. The CDR3 totals 16 residues. Per the germline V gene, CDR1 is LGHNA and CDR2 is YNFKEQ. Sequenced by immunoSEQ multiplex PCR; TCRdb stores in-frame clones only, minus some. Found here are roughly 50,000 clones, roughly 95% of them singletons; the top ten hold under 5.5%. The sequencing input was PBMCs. The receptor's source is a human donor in good health. Some clones in this sample may be carry-over from other donors' samples. V gene TRBV4-2 combines with J gene TRBJ2-3, with a weak D call TRBD2 (5 bases). The CDR3 nucleotides are TGTGCCAGCAGCCAAGATTCTAGCAATAGCCCAGATACGCAGTATTTT. Residues: CASSQDSSNSPDTQYF.